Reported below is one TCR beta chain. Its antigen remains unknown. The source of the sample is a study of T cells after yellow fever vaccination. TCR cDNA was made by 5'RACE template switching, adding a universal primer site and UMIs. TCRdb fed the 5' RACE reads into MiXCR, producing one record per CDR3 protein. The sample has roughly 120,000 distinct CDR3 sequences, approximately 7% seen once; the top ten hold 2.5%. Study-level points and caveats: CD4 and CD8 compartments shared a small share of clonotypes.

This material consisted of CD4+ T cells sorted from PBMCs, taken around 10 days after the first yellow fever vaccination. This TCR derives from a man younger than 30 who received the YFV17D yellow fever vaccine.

Here the CDR3 DNA reads TGTGCCAGCAGATCCGGGACAGGGGTCCATGAGCAGTTCTTC. The encoded protein is CASRSGTGVHEQFF. V usage is TRBV6-1 and J usage is TRBJ2-1; 10 positions agree with TRBD1. CDR3 length: 14 residues. CDR1 and CDR2 (germline): MNHNS, SASEGT. The V and J ends lost 6 bases and 8 bases, in that order; junction bases with no gene match: 7.